A selection of T cell receptor beta chains follows, all from one sample in a study of beta chain features in type 1 diabetes. Data came from immunoSEQ multiplex PCR; TCRdb stores just in-frame clones and leaves some out. The table records hundreds of thousands of clones, 11% to 15% of them present only once. Sample: naive CD4+ T cells from blood. These receptors all come from a young man with type 1 diabetes. Each CDR3 is given with its conserved first and last residue. A D gene is named only where the DNA matches it firmly. Expanded clones get a size class; other rows say once, few or many, or leave the size out.

-	-	TRBV18	TRBJ2-1	CASSPPVTVDEQFF	TGTGCCAGCTCACCACCCGTGACAGTCGATGAGCAGTTCTTC
-	-	TRBV9	TRBJ1-5	CASSVDSLNQPQHF	TGTGCCAGCAGCGTTGACAGCCTGAATCAGCCCCAGCATTTT
TRBD2	-	TRBV4-2	TRBJ2-1	CASSHLPGLAGMDEQFF	TGTGCCAGCAGCCATCTACCGGGACTAGCGGGAATGGATGAGCAGTTCTTC
TRBD2	-	TRBV10-3	TRBJ2-5	CAISLAGAGETQYF	TGTGCCATCAGTCTAGCGGGAGCGGGGGAGACCCAGTACTTC
-	-	TRBV30	TRBJ1-1	CAWDPSEDTEAFF	TGTGCCTGGGATCCTTCAGAAGACACTGAAGCTTTCTTT
TRBD2	-	TRBV4-2	TRBJ2-7	CASSQATSGSYEQYF	TGTGCCAGCAGCCAAGCGACTAGCGGGAGTTACGAGCAGTACTTC
-	few	TRBV6-5	TRBJ2-2	CASSYRGSGELFF	TGTGCCAGCAGTTACCGGGGCAGCGGGGAGCTGTTTTTT
-	-	TRBV5-1	TRBJ2-7	CASSLENGEQYF	TGCGCCAGCAGCTTGGAAAACGGCGAGCAGTACTTC
TRBD1	few	TRBV29-1	TRBJ1-1	CSAIGQGGTEAFF	TGCAGCGCCATAGGACAGGGTGGGACTGAAGCTTTCTTT
TRBD2	few	TRBV7-7	TRBJ2-1	CASSPTSGIYNEQFF	TGTGCTAGCAGCCCTACTAGCGGGATTTACAATGAGCAGTTCTTC
TRBD2	few	TRBV14	TRBJ2-3	CASSQDLAGNGDTQYF	TGTGCCAGCAGCCAGGATCTAGCGGGAAATGGGGATACGCAGTATTTT
-	-	TRBV30	TRBJ1-1	CAWSQGNTEAFF	TGTGCCTGGTCACAGGGGAACACTGAAGCTTTCTTT
-	-	TRBV10-3	TRBJ2-1	CAISGRANEQFF	TGTGCCATCAGTGGCAGGGCCAATGAGCAGTTCTTC
TRBD2	-	TRBV19	TRBJ2-5	CASSPGTSGVNQETQYF	TGTGCCAGTAGTCCAGGGACTAGCGGGGTGAATCAAGAGACCCAGTACTTC
TRBD2	few	TRBV30	TRBJ2-1	CAGTSGTYNEQFF	TGTGCCGGAACTAGCGGAACCTACAATGAGCAGTTCTTC
-	few	TRBV7-2	TRBJ1-1	CASSLTYHEAFF	TGTGCCAGCAGCCTTACCTACCATGAAGCTTTCTTT
-	few	TRBV12-5	TRBJ2-1	CASGLPPGQQFF	TGTGCTAGTGGTTTGCCCCCGGGGCAGCAGTTCTTC
TRBD1	-	TRBV6-1	TRBJ1-2	CASSPTGDYGYTF	TGTGCCAGCAGTCCGACAGGGGACTATGGCTACACCTTC
-	few	TRBV13	TRBJ2-1	CASSLGFPLYNEQFF	TGTGCCAGCAGCTTAGGGTTCCCCTTGTACAATGAGCAGTTCTTC
TRBD2	-	TRBV5-1	TRBJ2-3	CASRNPSGSTDTQYF	TGCGCCAGCAGAAATCCTAGCGGGAGTACAGATACGCAGTATTTT
TRBD2	-	TRBV19	TRBJ2-1	CASSNPSGGNNEQFF	TGTGCCAGTAGTAATCCTAGCGGGGGAAACAATGAGCAGTTCTTC
TRBD1	-	TRBV18	TRBJ1-1	CASSSNRGNTEAFF	TGTGCCAGCTCATCCAACAGGGGGAACACTGAAGCTTTCTTT
TRBD1	-	TRBV29-1	TRBJ1-6	CSVEPAQGSPLHF	TGCAGCGTTGAGCCAGCACAGGGGTCACCCCTCCACTTT
-	few	TRBV2	TRBJ2-1	CASSEEHSYNEQFF	TGTGCCAGCAGTGAAGAACACTCCTACAATGAGCAGTTCTTC
-	few	TRBV30	TRBJ1-1	CAWSVRGGRAFF	TGTGCCTGGAGTGTACGAGGGGGTAGGGCTTTCTTT
TRBD2	few	TRBV2	TRBJ2-2	CASSEAPGLAGGSTGELFF	TGTGCCAGCAGTGAAGCGCCTGGACTAGCGGGAGGGAGCACCGGGGAGCTGTTTTTT
-	few	TRBV28	TRBJ2-7	CASRNVDYEQYF	TGTGCCAGCAGAAATGTGGATTACGAGCAGTACTTC
-	many	TRBV7-9	TRBJ2-3	CASSPADTQYF	TGTGCCAGCAGCCCGGCAGATACGCAGTATTTT
-	few	TRBV7-6	TRBJ2-2	CASSPGRASTGELFF	TGTGCCAGCAGCCCGGGCAGAGCGAGCACCGGGGAGCTGTTTTTT
-	few	TRBV27	TRBJ1-2	CASSLGGVRDGYTF	TGTGCCAGCAGTTTAGGGGGGGTGAGAGATGGCTACACCTTC
TRBD2	-	TRBV5-1	TRBJ2-3	CASSLVLTAELAGLSTDTQYF	TGCGCCAGCAGCTTGGTCTTAACCGCAGAACTAGCGGGTCTTAGCACAGATACGCAGTATTTT